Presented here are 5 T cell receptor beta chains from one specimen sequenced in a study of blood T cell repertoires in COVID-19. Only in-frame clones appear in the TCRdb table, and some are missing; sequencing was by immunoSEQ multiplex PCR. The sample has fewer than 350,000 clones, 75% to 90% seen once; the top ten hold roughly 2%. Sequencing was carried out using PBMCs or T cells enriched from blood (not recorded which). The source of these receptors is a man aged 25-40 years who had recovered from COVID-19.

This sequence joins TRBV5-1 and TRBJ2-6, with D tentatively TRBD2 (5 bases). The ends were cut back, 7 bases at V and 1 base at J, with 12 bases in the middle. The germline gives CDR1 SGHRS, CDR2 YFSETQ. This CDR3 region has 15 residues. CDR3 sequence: CASGVTGSGANVLTF. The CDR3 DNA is TGCGCCAGCGGGGTAACGGGGTCTGGGGCCAACGTCCTGACTTTC.

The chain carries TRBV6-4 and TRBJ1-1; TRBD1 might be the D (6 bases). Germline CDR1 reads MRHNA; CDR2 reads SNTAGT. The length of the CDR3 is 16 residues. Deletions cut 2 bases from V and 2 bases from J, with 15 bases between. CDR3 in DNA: TGTGCCAGCAGTGACATTTCGGGGACAAATAACACTGAAGCTTTCTTT. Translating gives CASSDISGTNNTEAFF.

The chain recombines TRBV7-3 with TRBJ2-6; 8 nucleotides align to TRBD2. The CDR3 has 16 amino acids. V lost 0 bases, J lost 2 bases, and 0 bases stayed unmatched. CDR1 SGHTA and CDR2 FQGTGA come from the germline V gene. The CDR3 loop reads CASSLTSGAGANVLTF. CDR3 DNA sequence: TGTGCCAGCAGCTTAACTAGCGGGGCTGGGGCCAACGTCCTGACTTTC.

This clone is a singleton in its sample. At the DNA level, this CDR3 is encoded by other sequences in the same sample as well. The CDR3 DNA reads TGTGCCAGCACCCGGGGGTATGGCTACACCTTC. It is translated as CASTRGYGYTF. The chain joins TRBV6-5 to TRBJ1-2, with D perhaps TRBD1 (5 bases). V was pared by 7 bases and J by 5 bases, with 8 bases between. The CDR3 runs to 11 residues. Looked up from germline, CDR1 is MNHEY and CDR2 is SVGAGI.

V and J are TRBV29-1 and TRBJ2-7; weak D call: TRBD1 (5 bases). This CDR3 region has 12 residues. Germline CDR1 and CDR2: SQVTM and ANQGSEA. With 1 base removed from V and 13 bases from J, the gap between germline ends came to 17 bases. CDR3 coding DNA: TGCAGCGTTGAAGGTCACGACAGTAGACCCTACTTC. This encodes CSVEGHDSRPYF.